This T cell receptor beta chain is from a study of shared clonotypes between healthy human individuals. Study-wide results and caveats: Sampling covered nothing but blood. Tissue TCR repertoires likely differ from those found in blood.

V was pared by 0 bases and J by 4 bases, with 18 bases between. Germline V gene sequence: CDR1 GTSNPN, CDR2 SVGIG (reference sequence). This CDR3 spans 16 amino acids. With regard to this clone: Its antigen is currently unknown.

The donors, healthy adults who were HIV-negative, had experienced no recent acute infections or vaccinations. TCRdb's table, derived via immunoSEQ multiplex PCR, lists solely in-frame clones and lacks some. The sample holds over a million clones, approximately 78% seen once. The material sequenced was memory CD4+ T cells from PBMCs. Subset given: CD45RA-negative fraction. The V gene is TRBV30, the J gene TRBJ1-2, with unresolved D. This clonotype was obtained from a man aged 18 to 29 in good health. Some clones in this sample may be carry-over from other donors' samples. The CDR3 DNA follows: TGTGCCTGGAGTGTAAATCCCACAGTGGGCTCCTATGGCTACACCTTC. Translating it yields CAWSVNPTVGSYGYTF.